This entry describes one T cell receptor (beta chain). The antigen is unknown. The data derive from a study of OX40 agonist ivuxolimab in advanced cancers. Whole-study context: Participants averaged approximately 61 years of age (range about 23 to 80) and were 82.7% male. The study's findings and limits: Relatively little clonal expansion, among the lowest observed, appeared in partial responders at 0.1-3.0 mg/kg. At 0.1 to 3.0 mg/kg and by week 6, CD4+ and CD8+ T cells in the blood had expanded clonally.

Sampling times: baseline, cycle 4 day 1, cycle 7 day 1. Profiling relied on immunoSEQ multiplex PCR, and the TCRdb table lists in-frame clones only, not all of them. The sample shows 65,000 or so clones, approximately 80% of them seen only once. The TCR was taken from an adult with an advanced solid tumor such as melanoma, head and neck, liver or kidney cancer. Sample: CD4+ or CD8+ T cells sorted from blood, taken in a trial of the OX40 agonist ivuxolimab.

The CDR3 coding sequence is TGTGCCAGCAGCCCTGCCAACGTGGGAGATTACGAGCAGTACTTC. Protein: CASSPANVGDYEQYF. The rearrangement joins TRBV7-9 to TRBJ2-7; tentatively, D is TRBD2 (5 bases). This CDR3 spans 15 amino acids. CDR1 and CDR2 from the germline V gene are SEHNR and FQNEAQ (reference sequence). V was pared by 5 bases and J by 4 bases, with 18 bases between.